These 15 T cell receptor beta chains were sequenced from one sample in a study of blood T cell repertoires in COVID-19. Only in-frame clones appear in the TCRdb table, and some are missing; sequencing was by immunoSEQ multiplex PCR. The sample carries a few hundred thousand clones, more than 75% recorded once. The sample was peripheral blood. These TCRs come from a woman aged 70-85 years with active or convalescent COVID-19.

This chain joins TRBV6-5 and TRBJ1-1, with 8 bases that match TRBD1. Germline CDR1 and CDR2: MNHEY and SVGAGI. This CDR3 spans 13 amino acids. V gave up 10 bases and J gave up 1 base; unmatched junction bases: 5. CDR3 region: CANTGQGNTEAFF. In DNA form, the CDR3 reads TGTGCCAACACTGGACAGGGGAACACTGAAGCTTTCTTT.

V is TRBV7-9 and J is TRBJ2-7, with D maybe TRBD2 (5 bases). Looked up from germline, CDR1 is SEHNR and CDR2 is FQNEAQ (reference sequence). Deletions cut 3 bases from V and 4 bases from J, with 13 bases between. The CDR3 totals 14 residues. The CDR3 bases are TGTGCCAGCAGCTTCGGGGTGGTGGGTTACGAGCAGTACTTC. Its protein is CASSFGVVGYEQYF.

The chain uses TRBV3-1 (or the pseudogene TRBV3-2) and TRBJ2-7; 8 positions match TRBD2. The germline V gene has CDR1 LGHDT and CDR2 YNNKEL (reference sequence). V lost 7 bases, J lost 2 bases, and 7 bases stayed unmatched. The CDR3 contains 14 residues. CDR3 nucleotides: TGTGCCAGCACCCGAGCGGGGGCGGCCTACGAGCAGTACTTC. It encodes CASTRAGAAYEQYF.

This clone was picked up one time. The J gene is TRBJ2-7, the V gene TRBV7-2; D call uncertain. Trimming left V 5 bases short and J 1 base short, with 12 bases between. The germline CDR1 and CDR2 sequences are SGHTA and FQGNSA. The CDR3 is 14 residues long. DNA for the CDR3: TGTGCCAGCAGCCTCCAGCGAAATTCCTACGAGCAGTACTTC. This sequence encodes CASSLQRNSYEQYF.

This sequence joins TRBV9 and TRBJ2-5; 7 positions agree with TRBD2. This CDR3 contains 15 residues. V lost 4 bases and J lost 0; bases outside the gene matches: 6. CDR1 is SGDLS and CDR2 is YYNGEE in the germline V gene. DNA of the CDR3: TGTGCCAGCAGCTTTCAGACTAGCTACCAAGAGACCCAGTACTTC. Translation gives CASSFQTSYQETQYF.

V and J are TRBV5-1 and TRBJ1-3; tentative D call: TRBD1 (5 bases). Trimming shortened V by 0 bases and J by 0 bases, and 10 bases separated the two germline ends. The CDR3 extends over 16 amino acids. The V gene's germline CDR1 is SGHRS and CDR2 YFSETQ. The CDR3 here is CASSLGGSHSGNTIYF. Written as DNA, the CDR3 is TGCGCCAGCAGCTTGGGGGGCTCCCACTCTGGAAACACCATATATTTT.

This sequence joins TRBV7-9 and TRBJ1-6; D perhaps matches TRBD1 (5 bases). V dropped 5 bases and J dropped 8 bases, with 16 bases sitting between them. Per germline, CDR1 SEHNR and CDR2 FQNEAQ (reference sequence). CDR3 length: 15 residues. CDR3 DNA sequence: TGTGCCAGCAGCCCTTCGGGGGGAACGGATTCACCCCTCCACTTT. Its protein is CASSPSGGTDSPLHF.

The chain uses TRBV5-4 and TRBJ1-2, with D possibly being TRBD1 (5 bases). The germline CDR1 and CDR2 sequences are SGHNT and YYREEE (reference sequence). The CDR3 consists of 16 residues. Trimming cost V 3 bases and J 6 bases, with 21 bases left between them. For the CDR3, the DNA is TGTGCCAGCAGCTCTGAAGGGGTCAGGGCATCGGATGGCTACACCTTC. Amino acid sequence: CASSSEGVRASDGYTF.

V is TRBV24-1 and J is TRBJ1-5, with D perhaps TRBD1 (6 bases). Germline CDR1 reads KGHDR; CDR2 reads SFDVKD. V gave up 5 bases and J gave up 3 bases, with 10 bases separating them. The CDR3 is 14 amino acids. The CDR3 protein is CATSAGQPNQPQHF. The CDR3 nucleotides read TGTGCCACCAGTGCTGGACAGCCCAATCAGCCCCAGCATTTT.

The V gene is TRBV11-2, the J gene TRBJ1-3, with a possible D match to TRBD1 (6 bases). The V gene's germline CDR1 is SGHAT and CDR2 FQNNGV. The CDR3 spans 15 residues. Trimming pared 5 bases from V and 3 bases from J, leaving 14 bases between. CDR3 sequence: CASSGQQGGGNTIYF. CDR3 coding DNA: TGTGCCAGCAGCGGCCAACAGGGTGGTGGAAACACCATATATTTT. Full variable domain (outside the CDR3, taken from reference TRBV11-2 and TRBJ1-3): EAGVAQSPRYKIIEKRQSVAFWCNPISGHATLYWYQQILGQGPKLLIQFQNNGVVDDSQLPKDRFSAERLKGVDSTLKIQPAKLEDSAVYLCASSGQQGGGNTIYFGEGSWLTVV.

The chain uses TRBV15 and TRBJ1-1; weak D call: TRBD1 (5 bases). Trimming removed 9 bases at V and 5 bases at J, with 22 bases between. Germline V gene lookup returns CDR1 LNHNV and CDR2 YYDKDF (reference sequence). The CDR3 is 15 amino acids. The CDR3, as DNA: TGTGCCACTAACACAGGTTCACTAGGAGGGACTGAAGCTTTCTTT. Protein sequence: CATNTGSLGGTEAFF.

The chain has TRBV5-5 and TRBJ2-7; TRBD2 might be the D (5 bases). This CDR3 contains 12 residues. Trimming shortened V by 0 bases and J by 6 bases, and 7 bases separated the two germline ends. Per germline, CDR1 SGHKS and CDR2 YYEKEE (reference sequence). DNA for the CDR3: TGTGCCAGCAGCTTGGAGAGCGGCGAGCAGTACTTC. As protein: CASSLESGEQYF.

The J gene is TRBJ1-1, the V gene TRBV9; no clear D. The CDR3 runs to 16 residues. With 3 bases removed from V and 4 bases from J, the gap between germline ends came to 19 bases. Germline-derived CDR1 and CDR2 are SGDLS and YYNGEE. This CDR3 is CASSAYLGGVGTEAFF. In DNA, the CDR3 is TGTGCCAGCAGCGCATACCTAGGAGGCGTAGGCACTGAAGCTTTCTTT.

The chain uses TRBV11-3 and TRBJ2-3; TRBD2 is a possible D gene (7 bases). Germline V gene sequence: CDR1 SGHNT, CDR2 YENEEA. Trimming stripped 8 bases from V and 2 bases from J, with 17 bases between. The CDR3 contains 15 residues. CDR3: CASAKGGIDTDTQYF. CDR3 in DNA: TGTGCCAGCGCAAAGGGGGGGATTGACACAGATACGCAGTATTTT.

V is TRBV5-1 and J is TRBJ1-1; TRBD1 aligns across 8 bases. CDR3 size: 13 residues. J was trimmed by 6 bases and V by 0 bases; bases with no gene match: 1. Per the germline V gene, CDR1 is SGHRS and CDR2 is YFSETQ. CDR3 in DNA: TGCGCCAGCAGCTTGGACAGGGGGGCTGAAGCTTTCTTT. It is translated as CASSLDRGAEAFF.